This record concerns one TCR beta chain sequence. The antigen it recognizes is unknown. Nothing much larger sits one base from this clone, and base qualities are not available. The cohort consisted of 670 or so healthy bone marrow donors. Cohort members were all nominally healthy when sampled, although unrecorded immune exposures were likely present. The donor tested CMV seronegative, placing the donor among the 350 to 400 seronegative members of the cohort. Each donor provided a peripheral blood sample, and peripheral blood mononuclear cells were used for TCR beta sequencing. The Qiagen DNeasy Blood Extraction Kit was used to extract genomic DNA from the blood cell samples. From the cysteine through the phenylalanine, the CDR3 covers 17 amino acids. Just CDR3 DNA is preserved here, 51 bases in frame from base 1. V loses 0 bases, J loses 4 bases, and the germline ends lie 18 bases apart. Reading the germline V gene (reference sequence) gives CDR1 SGHKS and CDR2 YYEKEE.

Libraries were prepared through the immunoSEQ multiplex PCR assay. A mixture of 60 forward primers for TCR Vbeta segments and 13 reverse primers for TCR Jbeta segments was used in the multiplex PCR. A multiplex PCR assay on genomic DNA amplified the CDR3 region of rearranged TCR beta genes. On the Illumina HiSeq System, the amplified TCR beta libraries were sequenced as 87-base-pair reads. On the study's bioinformatics: A later analysis counted tens of millions of unique TCR beta chains across the 650 to 800 repertoires, and 9 million to 14 million of these chains were shared by at least two donors. Raw reads were error-corrected and collapsed into unique sequences by a nearest-neighbor algorithm in which closely related sequences were merged to remove PCR and sequencing errors. CDR3 sequences were aligned to IMGT reference sequences to assign V, D and J gene segments. For a sequence to be retained, a match of at least six nucleotides to both a V gene segment and a J gene segment was required. Rearrangements were called productive when the CDR3 lacked stop codons and stayed in frame with V and J; all others were non-productive. CDR3 was defined by IMGT convention, running from the second conserved V-encoded cysteine to the conserved J-encoded phenylalanine. The earlier analysis of roughly 590 of the donors excluded any sequence lacking an unambiguous match to a single V gene segment. An earlier analysis of 587 of the donors classified V segments as functional when productive rearrangements were above 56.7% and as segregating when the standard deviation between donors was above 5%. A statistical classification framework was built to diagnose cytomegalovirus status from the catalog of TCR beta chain sequences. In a later analysis, TCR nucleotide sequences were compared against IMGT/GENE-DB human TR gene sequences so that V and J genes could be assigned. A later analysis assigned CDR3 sequences and most-parsimonious VDJ recombination scenarios with the TCRdist pipeline. In a later analysis, every TCR beta chain was defined by the combination of its CDR3 amino acid sequence and its V-gene family, and reads without a unique V-gene family were dropped. A later analysis removed several hundred highly shared, low-generation-probability nucleotide sequences to deal with suspected cross-contamination and a sequencing artifact. In a later analysis, a clonal expansion index was calculated for each public chain from normalized within-repertoire ranks of inferred template counts. Generation probabilities in a later analysis came from a VDJ recombination model fitted to out-of-frame rearrangements, and those results were checked against IGoR. A later analysis scored TCR-TCR, TCR-HLA and TCR-CMV co-occurrence with hypergeometric tests, applying a repertoire-size bias correction to TCR pairs. To estimate false discovery rates, a later analysis permuted the HLA or CMV assignments 20 times. In a later analysis, co-occurring TCRs were grouped with DBSCAN, and TCRdist sequence similarity was added when clustering was performed within HLA-allele-positive subsets. Repertoires with fewer than 30,000 or more than 120,000 public chains were left out of co-occurrence clustering, as were about 5 repertoires with anomalous nucleotide sharing. TCRdb stores this immuneACCESS table with in-frame sequences only. Part of the clones is absent; in the studies checked, under half of the shortfall reflects unresolved V genes, and no reason is known for the rest. V, J and clone size are taken as reported in that table, and D and trimming were inferred from the DNA itself. This sample lists about 130,000 clones; around 80% were detected once. The top ten clones comprise roughly 1.2% of the sample.

This record belongs to a study of cytomegalovirus exposure and HLA in healthy donors (TCRdb year 2017). The study in broad terms: An earlier analysis of approximately 640 of the donors reported 250 to 300 Gb of sequence data and 117 million unique TCR beta sequences from about 180 million T cells. Approximately 300 gigabases of sequencing data and approximately 85 million unique TCR sequences were included in an early release covering several hundred HLA-typed donors. Of the 350 to 400 genotyped donors, over 70% fell in the genetic ancestry cluster associated with self-reported Caucasian donors. The study aimed to test whether cataloging public T cell receptors could reveal signatures of past pathogen exposure. The study used immunosequencing to profile the T cell repertoires of some 600 subjects and linked those repertoires to cytomegalovirus serostatus. Besides the first cohort of 666 subjects, a separate validation cohort made up of 120 different subjects was used. To predict cytomegalovirus infection status, the study combined high-throughput TCR immunosequencing, statistical association of individual TCRs with disease status, and machine learning. A later analysis re-examined previously published TCR beta repertoires from more than 650 donors and added high-resolution HLA genotyping to investigate patterns of TCR occurrence. Rather than drawing on any new phenotypic data, the later analysis identified candidate immune exposures from TCR beta sequences and the way those sequences occurred across donors. In an earlier analysis of 587 of the donors, high-throughput TCR beta sequencing was used to judge whether each TCR beta V gene segment behaved as functional or pseudogenic. Alongside the repertoire data, information on donor age, sex, ethnicity and CMV serostatus was compiled. Genome-wide SNP genotypes for about 65% of the 666 donors were used in a later genetic analysis, which treated that subset as a discovery cohort. All discovery cohort repertoires had been generated using a single sequencing platform. Class I and class II HLA loci were covered by the typing at four-digit resolution. The number of typed donors differed by locus: roughly 629-640 for A, B, C, DRB1 and DQB1; approximately 540 for DQA1; 606 for DPA1; and around 470 for DPB1. Roughly five DR-DQ haplotypes were handled as single units for association and clustering because linkage in the cohort was strong. Among some 400 genotyped donors of the cohort, an average of roughly 240,000 unique TCR beta nucleotide sequences were sequenced per donor, roughly 20% of them non-productive.

What the work shows at the level of the full study, not this receptor alone: According to a later analysis, TCR association rates differed among HLA loci, with DRB1 alleles showing the most associated TCRs and HLA-C alleles showing the fewest. A further reported finding was that TCR beta sequences accurately predicted the HLA-A and HLA-B alleles for most subjects in the first cohort. A later analysis associated around 16,000 TCR beta sequences with specific HLA alleles at a false discovery rate of 0.05. Sequencing depth was assumed to be roughly uniform across donors in the presence/absence analyses, though that assumption may not hold. HLA typing was unavailable for some donors at each locus, so association tests used only the typed subset. Correlated functional status among segregating V segments might be attributable to linkage disequilibrium, but an unknown experimental factor could not be ruled out. When HLA alleles, especially DR and DQ, strongly co-occurred, attributing TCR associations to individual alleles was difficult. The only immune exposure information available for the cohort was CMV serostatus. In a later analysis, most CMV-associated TCR beta chains were found to appear HLA-restricted, with HLA associations seemingly driven largely by CMV exposure. A cluster of highly shared sequence variants was judged likely to represent a technical artifact of the sequencing pipeline. In a later genetic analysis, fewer N-insertions in productive TCRs were reported among donors in an Asian-associated ancestry cluster than the roughly 700-donor mean. An association between a missense DCLRE1C variant and V-gene and J-gene trimming of TCR beta chains was found in a later genetic analysis and replicated in an independent cohort. In an earlier analysis of more than 500 of the donors, most TCR beta V segments appeared in productive rearrangements about 90% or about 30% of the time, broadly matching IMGT annotations. In a later analysis, HLA-associated TCR beta chains showed more clonal expansion and lower generation probabilities than non-associated chains that were equally common. According to a later analysis, parvovirus B19, influenza, CMV and Epstein-Barr virus appeared linked to several top co-occurrence clusters. Most TCR sequences were observed very rarely across donors, whereas some public TCRs were present in many individuals. In vitro tests confirmed that a few of the cytomegalovirus-associated TCR beta chains recognize cytomegalovirus antigens. The earlier analysis of a few hundred of the donors excluded some 15 rarely observed V segments, including chromosome 9 orphons, because counts were too low. The classifier was reported to diagnose cytomegalovirus status with high specificity and sensitivity in both the original and validation cohorts. In this cohort, only TCR beta chains were sequenced, and detectable features were limited by the absence of alpha or paired-chain data. According to the authors, the approach could potentially be generalized to other disease states and immunological phenotypes. A total of some 180 TCR beta chains were listed by the study as associated with cytomegalovirus. Some IMGT-functional V segments, including TRBV6-2 and TRBV6-3, could not be distinguished by the 87-base-pair reads and were therefore excluded.

The material sequenced was PBMCs. The sequence is built from TRBV5-5 and TRBJ2-3; the D gene is perhaps TRBD2, on 6 matching bases. This receptor was taken from a female donor in good health and CMV-seronegative. The CDR3 region has the sequence CASSLGSAYPGADTQYF. The sequenced DNA: TGTGCCAGCAGCTTGGGTTCGGCCTACCCGGGGGCAGATACGCAGTATTTT.